Shown below are 18 T cell receptor beta chains from a single sample sequenced in a study of human T cells and chemical hapten exposure. TCRdb reprocessed the RACE reads via MiXCR and lists one record per CDR3 protein. Of about 65,000 distinct CDR3 sequences in the sample, 6% to 7% were seen once. The time point: healthy volunteer bleed at 6 weeks. Unfractionated whole blood yielded the extracted total RNA. Sequencing used whole blood. The source is a female donor in good health. Some clones in this sample may be carry-over from other donors' samples.

As to this clonotype: A much larger clone lies a single base off, so this may be a read error. This chain joins TRBV7-2 and TRBJ1-2, with 7 nucleotides matching TRBD1. Germline V CDR1 and CDR2: SGHTA, FQGNSA. Losses at the gene ends were 7 bases for V and 5 bases for J; bases not matched to a gene: 13. The length of the CDR3 is 15 residues. The DNA for the CDR3 is TGTGCCAGCAAGTTTTTCTTCGGGACAGCTTATGGCTACACCTTC. Protein: CASKFFFGTAYGYTF.

About this clonotype itself: A much larger clonotype is one base distant, so this may be a read error. The chain recombines TRBV28 with TRBJ2-7; perhaps TRBD1 as D (6 bases). This CDR3 contains 14 residues. CDR1 is MDHEN and CDR2 is SYDVKM in the germline V gene. CDR3 nucleotides: TGTGCCAGCAGTTTAGCAGGGGAGAGCTACGAGCAGTGCTTC. It is translated as CASSLAGESYEQCF. Combining the CDR3 with reference TRBV28 and TRBJ2-7 gives the whole variable domain DVKVTQSSRYLVKRTGEKVFLECVQDMDHENMFWYRQDPGLGLRLIYFSYDVKMKEKGDIPEGYSVSREKKERFSLILESASTNQTSMYLCASSLAGESYEQCFGPGTRLTVT.

This clonotype was recorded many times. The chain uses TRBV7-2 and TRBJ1-6; unclear D gene. CDR1 and CDR2 (germline): SGHTA, FQGNSA. V was clipped by 6 bases and J by 9 bases, with 12 bases between them. This CDR3 comprises 13 residues. CDR3 DNA sequence: TGTGCCAGCAGATATATGAACGGTTCACCCCTCCACTTT. This sequence encodes CASRYMNGSPLHF.

This chain connects TRBV28 to TRBJ2-7, with D perhaps TRBD1 (5 bases). The length of the CDR3 is 18 residues. Trimming took off 7 bases at V and 1 base at J, with 26 bases between the two ends. Germline V gives CDR1 MDHEN, CDR2 SYDVKM. CDR3 bases: TGTGCCAGCATCGCCACTCCCAACCGGCCAGGGAATTCCTACGAGCAGTACTTC. Its protein product is CASIATPNRPGNSYEQYF.

This clonotype turned up a few times. The chain has TRBV2 and TRBJ2-1, with D possibly matching TRBD1 (6 bases). V lost 2 bases to trimming and J lost 7 bases, with 9 bases between them. Germline CDR1 SNHLY, CDR2 FYNNEI. This CDR3 is 13 amino acids long. CDR3 bases: TGTGCCAGCAGTGAAAGAAGGGGGAATGAGCAGTTCTTC. This codes for CASSERRGNEQFF.

The chain combines TRBV20-1 with TRBJ1-1; 8 nucleotides agree with TRBD1. The CDR3 is made up of 12 amino acids. Per the germline V gene, CDR1 is DFQATT and CDR2 is SNEGSKA (reference sequence). Germline trimming cut 6 bases from V and 3 bases from J; bases unmatched to any gene: 3. The CDR3 DNA follows: TGCAGTGCGAAGACAGGGGACACTGAAGCTTTCTTT. As protein: CSAKTGDTEAFF.

This clonotype was seen more than once but under ten times. V usage is TRBV28 and J usage is TRBJ2-1; D may match TRBD1 or TRBD2 (5 bases each). This CDR3 region has 14 residues. Trimming took off 5 bases at V and 5 bases at J, with 13 bases between the two ends. Germline CDR1 and CDR2: MDHEN and SYDVKM. The CDR3 region is CASSNTGTNNEQFF. The CDR3 nucleotides read TGTGCCAGCAGTAACACCGGGACCAACAATGAGCAGTTCTTC.

This clonotype was seen at least ten times. The genes are TRBV20-1 and TRBJ2-1, with D perhaps given as TRBD1 or TRBD2 (5 bases each). Trimming took 6 bases from V and 6 from J, leaving 27 bases between them. This CDR3 contains 17 residues. Germline CDR1 DFQATT, CDR2 SNEGSKA (reference sequence). In nucleotides, the CDR3 is TGCAGTGCCGAAACTATAGGACCCGGGACGTCGGTCAATGAGCAGTTCTTC. Its protein product is CSAETIGPGTSVNEQFF.

This clonotype has at least ten counts. This chain connects TRBV18 to TRBJ2-5; possibly TRBD1 or TRBD2 for D (5 bases each). The CDR3 spans 15 residues. Germline-derived CDR1 and CDR2 are KGHSH and LQKENI. The V end was cut by 2 bases, the J end by 1 base, with 11 bases between. CDR3 bases: TGTGCCAGCTCACCATTCAGGGAGAGCCAAGAGACCCAGTACTTC. It specifies CASSPFRESQETQYF.

This clonotype was counted at least ten times. The chain employs TRBV3-1 and TRBJ1-4; weak D call: TRBD1 (6 bases). The CDR3 is made up of 16 amino acids. V was shortened by 4 bases and J by 1 base, with 13 bases between the two germline ends. The germline gives CDR1 LGHDT, CDR2 YNNKEL (reference sequence). The CDR3: CASSRPADRTNEKLFF. For the CDR3, the DNA is TGTGCCAGCAGCCGACCCGCGGACAGAACTAATGAAAAACTGTTTTTT. Complete variable domain (other parts from reference TRBV3-1 and TRBJ1-4): DTAVSQTPKYLVTQMGNDKSIKCEQNLGHDTMYWYKQDSKKFLKIMFSYNNKELIINETVPNRFSPKSPDKAHLNLHINSLELGDSAVYFCASSRPADRTNEKLFFGSGTQLSVL.

The table lists this clonotype with a few counts. V is TRBV28 and J is TRBJ2-3, with unresolved D. This CDR3 contains 13 residues. The V gene's germline CDR1 is MDHEN and CDR2 SYDVKM. V lost 3 bases to trimming and J lost 4 bases, with 8 bases between them. The CDR3 sequence is CASSLGRPDTQYF. In nucleotides, the CDR3 is TGTGCCAGCAGTTTGGGTCGACCAGATACGCAGTATTTT.

This clonotype was seen ten or more times. The V call is TRBV12-3 or TRBV12-4, the J call TRBJ1-1; the match to TRBD1 covers 8 bases. CDR3 length: 14 amino acids. The ends lost 7 bases at V and 3 bases at J; junction bases unmatched: 7. CDR3 nucleotide sequence: TGTGCCAGCACCGAGACAGGGGTGGACACTGAAGCTTTCTTT. Protein: CASTETGVDTEAFF.

This clonotype was observed many times. This chain links TRBV3-1 with TRBJ1-5, with D possibly being TRBD1 (5 bases). This CDR3 region has 17 residues. The germline CDR1 and CDR2 sequences are LGHDT and YNNKEL (reference sequence). V lost 0 bases, J lost 0 bases, and 12 bases lay in between. The chain's CDR3 is CASSQDEGAYSNQPQHF. For the CDR3, the DNA is TGTGCCAGCAGCCAAGATGAAGGGGCTTATAGCAATCAGCCCCAGCATTTT.

The chain joins TRBV2 to TRBJ2-3, with D unclear. Germline values: CDR1 SNHLY, CDR2 FYNNEI. The V end lost 3 bases, the J end lost 2 bases, and 9 bases lay between the germline ends. This CDR3 contains 14 residues. CDR3 protein: CASSETRTTDTQYF. DNA for the CDR3: TGTGCCAGCAGTGAGACTCGAACCACAGATACGCAGTATTTT.

This clonotype was seen more than once but under ten times. The rearrangement joins TRBV7-2 to TRBJ2-3; D is ambiguous. V was pared by 5 bases and J by 6 bases, with 12 bases between. Germline loops: CDR1 SGHTA, CDR2 FQGNSA. The CDR3 runs 13 residues. CDR3 amino acids: CASSQSYRDTQYF. CDR3 in DNA: TGTGCCAGCAGCCAGAGTTATCGGGATACGCAGTATTTT.

This clonotype appeared a few times. The gene calls are TRBV24-1 and TRBJ1-2, with D uncertain. The V end lost 3 bases, the J end lost 3 bases, and 4 bases lay between the germline ends. This CDR3 contains 12 residues. Germline V gene data show CDR1 as KGHDR and CDR2 as SFDVKD. Written as DNA, the CDR3 is TGTGCCACCAGTGATCAGGACTATGGCTACACCTTC. Translating gives CATSDQDYGYTF.

This clonotype has more than one count but fewer than ten. The DNA for the CDR3 is TGTGCCAGCATTTGGGATGCGACAGGGAAGTACTTC. Translating gives CASIWDATGKYF. V is TRBV21-1 and J is TRBJ2-7; the tabulated D call, TRBD1, remains unverified against the DNA. TRBV21-1 is recorded as a pseudogene. The CDR3 has 12 amino acids.

This clonotype was seen more than once but under ten times. This sequence joins TRBV21-1 and TRBJ2-7. TRBV21-1 is annotated as a pseudogene. The CDR3 has 14 residues. CDR3 nucleotides: TGTGCCAGCAGCGAGGACGGAACCCTCTACGAGCAGTACTTC. This translates into CASSEDGTLYEQYF.